These T cell receptor beta chains were read from a single sample in a study of post-analysis software for immune sequencing data. TCRdb itself ran the PCR reads through MiXCR, one entry per CDR3 protein. In the table there are hundreds of thousands of distinct CDR3 sequences, 30% of which are singletons. Sequencing input: blood. The source is a girl aged 5 to 17 with multiple sclerosis. Each CDR3 is given with its conserved first and last residue. A D gene is named only where the DNA matches it firmly. Clone sizes are given selectively: once, few, many, or a class where the clone is expanded.

abundance | j_gene | d_gene | len | v_gene | CDR3aa | CDR3nt
- | TRBJ2-5 | TRBD2 | 14 | TRBV20-1 | CSARRGASWETQCF | TGCAGTGCTAGGCGGGGGGCGTCCTGGGAGACCCAGTGCTTC
- | TRBJ2-5 | TRBD2 | 15 | TRBV10-3 | CPISEASGGQETQYF | TGTCCCATCAGTGAGGCTAGCGGGGGACAAGAGACCCAGTACTTC
- | TRBJ2-1 | TRBD2 | 12 | TRBV7-2 | CASSSLGGDQFF | TGTGCCAGCAGCTCGCTGGGGGGGGACCAGTTCTTC
- | TRBJ1-2 | - | 11 | TRBV7-9 | CASRTSTGYTF | TGTGCCAGCAGGACAAGTACTGGCTACACCTTC
- | TRBJ2-3 | TRBD2 | 16 | TRBV5-1 | CASSEVSGGSLDTQYF | TGCGCCAGCAGCGAGGTCAGCGGGGGATCCCTGGATACGCAGTATTTT
- | TRBJ2-5 | - | 9 | TRBV20-1 | CSATETQYF | TGCAGTGCTACAGAGACCCAGTACTTC
- | TRBJ2-3 | - | 16 | TRBV6-1 | CASSERDTHLVDTQYF | TGTGCCAGCAGTGAACGGGACACCCACTTGGTGGATACGCAGTATTTT
few | TRBJ2-1 | TRBD1 | 15 | TRBV20-1 | CSATGTGGRVNEQFF | TGCAGTGCAACCGGGACAGGGGGCAGAGTGAATGAGCAGTTCTTC
many | TRBJ2-7 | - | 12 | TRBV7-2 | CASSPGHYEQYF | TGTGCCAGCAGCCCGGGGCACTACGAGCAGTACTTC
few | TRBJ1-1 | - | 11 | TRBV4-1 | CASSQNDRAFF | TGCGCCAGCAGCCAAAATGATCGAGCTTTCTTT
- | TRBJ2-5 | TRBD2 | 15 | TRBV5-5 | CASSYGGGPGETQYF | TGTGCCAGCAGCTATGGGGGAGGGCCCGGAGAGACCCAGTACTTC
- | TRBJ2-3 | TRBD2 | 16 | TRBV9 | CASSPPLAGSTDTQYF | TGTGCCAGCAGCCCCCCACTAGCGGGTTCCACAGATACGCAGTATTTT
few | TRBJ2-1 | TRBD1 | 13 | TRBV10-3 | CAIGTGANNEQFF | TGTGCCATCGGGACAGGGGCTAACAATGAGCAGTTCTTC
many | TRBJ2-7 | - | 15 | TRBV5-1 | CASSLDSGAYYEQYF | TGCGCCAGCAGCTTAGATAGCGGAGCATATTACGAGCAGTACTTC
- | TRBJ2-3 | TRBD2 | 16 | TRBV7-2 | CVSSARLAGGTDAQYF | TGTGTCAGCAGCGCCCGACTAGCGGGAGGGACAGATGCGCAGTATTTT
- | TRBJ2-5 | - | 13 | TRBV20-1 | CSAVGLPQETQYF | TGCAGTGCTGTCGGACTCCCCCAGGAGACCCAGTACTTC
few | TRBJ2-7 | - | 15 | TRBV15 | CATSRDRAAGYEQYF | TGTGCCACCAGCAGAGATCGTGCGGCGGGGTACGAGCAGTACTTC
- | TRBJ2-6 | - | 20 | TRBV12-3/TRBV12-4 | CASSLIRRGMSTSGANVLTF | TGTGCCAGCAGTTTAATACGGAGGGGGATGTCAACCTCTGGGGCCAACGTCCTGACTTTC
few | TRBJ1-2 | TRBD1 | 14 | TRBV29-1 | CSVGVGQGNYGYTF | TGCAGCGTTGGGGTGGGACAGGGAAACTATGGCTACACCTTC
many | TRBJ2-1 | TRBD2 | 16 | TRBV6-6 | CASSYSDAGGRDEQFF | TGTGCCAGCAGTTACTCGGACGCGGGAGGGCGAGATGAGCAGTTCTTC
few | TRBJ1-1 | TRBD1 | 18 | TRBV29-1 | CSVEVSRQGVRMNTEAFF | TGCAGCGTTGAAGTGTCGCGACAGGGGGTTCGGATGAACACTGAAGCTTTCTTT
- | TRBJ2-1 | TRBD2 | 17 | TRBV5-1 | CASSSKASGTTDNEQFF | TGCGCCAGCAGCTCCAAAGCATCCGGGACTACCGACAATGAGCAGTTCTTC
- | TRBJ1-2 | - | 12 | TRBV20-1 | CSAGSDRHGYTF | TGCAGTGCTGGGTCCGACAGGCACGGCTACACCTTC
- | TRBJ2-3 | TRBD2 | 14 | TRBV28 | CASSTTGGADTQYF | TGTGCCAGCAGTACCACCGGGGGGGCAGATACGCAGTATTTT
many | TRBJ2-4 | TRBD1 | 15 | TRBV27 | CASSFLQGAKNIQYF | TGTGCCAGCAGTTTTCTACAGGGGGCCAAAAACATTCAGTACTTC